In its sample, the clone carrying this TCR beta chain was seen a few times. No antigen is known for it. This sample is drawn from a study of cytomegalovirus exposure and HLA in healthy donors. Whole-study results and caveats: When the data were analyzed later, several of the most significant clusters appeared to be linked to common viral pathogens. Most CMV-associated TCR beta chains appeared HLA-restricted in a later analysis. For TCR beta chains, V- and J-gene trimming was later linked to a missense DCLRE1C variant.

The PCR contained 60 Vbeta and 13 Jbeta primers. TCRdb keeps only in-frame clones here, not all; method: immunoSEQ multiplex PCR. The sample yields some 130,000 clones, 76% seen once. The sequence was collected from a female donor in good health and CMV-seropositive. The sequenced sample was PBMCs.

CDR3 nucleotide sequence: TGTGCCAGCAGTTTTGGGCTAGCGGCCTACAATGAGCAGTTCTTC. This gives the protein CASSFGLAAYNEQFF. This chain uses TRBV27 with TRBJ2-1; 7 bases line up with TRBD2. CDR3 length: 15 residues. V lost 3 bases and J lost 2; bases outside the gene matches: 4. Germline lookup yields CDR1 MNHEY and CDR2 SMNVEV (reference sequence).